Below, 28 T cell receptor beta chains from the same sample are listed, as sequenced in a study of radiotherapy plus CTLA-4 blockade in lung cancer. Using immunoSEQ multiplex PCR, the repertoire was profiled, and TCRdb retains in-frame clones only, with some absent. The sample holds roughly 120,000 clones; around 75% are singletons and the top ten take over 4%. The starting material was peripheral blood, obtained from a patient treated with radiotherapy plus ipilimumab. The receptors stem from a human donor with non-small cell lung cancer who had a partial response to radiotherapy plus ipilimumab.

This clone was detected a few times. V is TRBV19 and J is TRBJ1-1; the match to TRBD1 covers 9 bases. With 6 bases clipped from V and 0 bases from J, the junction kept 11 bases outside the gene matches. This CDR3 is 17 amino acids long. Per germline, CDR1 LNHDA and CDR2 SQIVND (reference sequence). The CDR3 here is CASSAGTGKGVNTEAFF. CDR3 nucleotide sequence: TGTGCCAGTAGCGCCGGGACAGGGAAGGGAGTGAACACTGAAGCTTTCTTT.

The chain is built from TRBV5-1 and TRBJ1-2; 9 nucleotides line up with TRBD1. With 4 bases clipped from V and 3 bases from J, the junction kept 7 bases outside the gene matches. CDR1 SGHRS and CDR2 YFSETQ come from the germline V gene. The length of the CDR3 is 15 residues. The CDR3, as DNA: TGCGCCAGCAGCCTGGAGGGACAGGGAGACTATGGCTACACCTTC. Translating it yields CASSLEGQGDYGYTF. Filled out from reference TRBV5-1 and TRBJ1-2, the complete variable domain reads KAGVTQTPRYLIKTRGQQVTLSCSPISGHRSVSWYQQTPGQGLQFLFEYFSETQRNKGNFPGRFSGRQFSNSRSEMNVSTLELGDSALYLCASSLEGQGDYGYTFGSGTRLTVV.

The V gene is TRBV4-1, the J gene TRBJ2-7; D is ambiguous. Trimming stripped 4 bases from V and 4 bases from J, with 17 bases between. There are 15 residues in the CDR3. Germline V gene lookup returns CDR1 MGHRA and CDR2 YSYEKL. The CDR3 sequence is CASSLTSQPQYEQYF. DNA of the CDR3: TGCGCCAGCAGCCTGACATCCCAACCACAATACGAGCAGTACTTC.

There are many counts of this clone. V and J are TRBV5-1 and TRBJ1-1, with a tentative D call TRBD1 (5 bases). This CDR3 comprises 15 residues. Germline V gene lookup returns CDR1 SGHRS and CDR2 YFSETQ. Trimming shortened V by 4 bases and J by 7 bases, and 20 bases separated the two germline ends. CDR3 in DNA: TGCGCCAGCAGCCGTGGGCAGCCGGGGGGTGATGAAGCTTTCTTT. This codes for CASSRGQPGGDEAFF. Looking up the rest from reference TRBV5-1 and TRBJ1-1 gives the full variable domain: KAGVTQTPRYLIKTRGQQVTLSCSPISGHRSVSWYQQTPGQGLQFLFEYFSETQRNKGNFPGRFSGRQFSNSRSEMNVSTLELGDSALYLCASSRGQPGGDEAFFGQGTRLTVV.

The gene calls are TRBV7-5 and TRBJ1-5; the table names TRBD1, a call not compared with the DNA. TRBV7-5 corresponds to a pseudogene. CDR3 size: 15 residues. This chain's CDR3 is CARSLVGQAIWPQHF. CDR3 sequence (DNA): TGTGCCAGAAGCTTAGTCGGCCAGGCCATTTGGCCCCAGCATTTT.

The DNA for the CDR3 is TGTGCCAGCAGCTATCAGGGATCTGGGGCCAACGTCCTGACTTTC. Its translation is CASSYQGSGANVLTF. The chain couples TRBV7-6 to TRBJ2-6; tentatively, D is TRBD1 (5 bases). This CDR3 has 15 residues. V dropped 4 bases and J dropped 1 base, with 8 bases sitting between them. Germline CDR1 is SGHVS and CDR2 is FNYEAQ.

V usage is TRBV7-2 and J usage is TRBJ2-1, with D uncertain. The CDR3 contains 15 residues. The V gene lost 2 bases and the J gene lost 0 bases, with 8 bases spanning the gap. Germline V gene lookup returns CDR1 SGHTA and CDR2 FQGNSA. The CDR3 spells CASSLNADSYNEQFF. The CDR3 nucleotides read TGTGCCAGCAGCTTAAATGCGGACTCCTACAATGAGCAGTTCTTC. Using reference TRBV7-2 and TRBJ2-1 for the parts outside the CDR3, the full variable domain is GAGVSQSPSNKVTEKGKDVELRCDPISGHTALYWYRQSLGQGLEFLIYFQGNSAPDKSGLPSDRFSAERTGGSVSTLTIQRTQQEDSAVYLCASSLNADSYNEQFFGPGTRLTVL.

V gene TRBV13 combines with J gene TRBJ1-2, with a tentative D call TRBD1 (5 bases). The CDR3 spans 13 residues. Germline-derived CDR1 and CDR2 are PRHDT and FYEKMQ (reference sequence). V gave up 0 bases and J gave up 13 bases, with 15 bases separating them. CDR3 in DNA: TGTGCCAGCAGCTTAGGCCGCCAGGAGGGGTTCACCTTC. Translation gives CASSLGRQEGFTF.

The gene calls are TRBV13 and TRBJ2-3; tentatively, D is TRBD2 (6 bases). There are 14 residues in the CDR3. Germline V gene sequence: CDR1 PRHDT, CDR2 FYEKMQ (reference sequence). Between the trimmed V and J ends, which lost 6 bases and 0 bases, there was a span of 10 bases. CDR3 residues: CASSASGSTDTQYF. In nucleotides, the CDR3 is TGTGCCAGCAGTGCAAGCGGGAGCACAGATACGCAGTATTTT.

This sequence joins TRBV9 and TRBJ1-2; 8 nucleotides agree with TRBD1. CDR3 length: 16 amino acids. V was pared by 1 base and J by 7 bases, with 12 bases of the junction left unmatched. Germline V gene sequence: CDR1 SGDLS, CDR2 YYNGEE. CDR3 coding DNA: TGTGCCAGCAGCGTAAGTCAGGGGGCTGAGATCGGTGGCTACACCTTC. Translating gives CASSVSQGAEIGGYTF.

As DNA, the CDR3 is TGTGCCAGCAGCCCTTTGCGACTAGCGGGAGCGAACGAGCAGTACTTC. This gives the protein CASSPLRLAGANEQYF. The chain recombines TRBV28 with TRBJ2-7, with 12 bases aligning to TRBD2. The V and J ends lost 6 bases and 5 bases, in that order; junction bases with no gene match: 11. The CDR3 contains 16 residues. From germline, CDR1 is MDHEN and CDR2 SYDVKM.

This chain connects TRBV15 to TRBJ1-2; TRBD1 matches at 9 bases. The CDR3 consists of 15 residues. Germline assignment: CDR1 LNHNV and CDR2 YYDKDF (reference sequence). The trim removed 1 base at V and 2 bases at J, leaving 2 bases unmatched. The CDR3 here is CATSRAGTGNYGYTF. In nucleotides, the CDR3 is TGTGCCACCAGCAGAGCCGGGACAGGGAACTATGGCTACACCTTC. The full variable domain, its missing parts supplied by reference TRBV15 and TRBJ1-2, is DAMVIQNPRYQVTQFGKPVTLSCSQTLNHNVMYWYQQKSSQAPKLLFHYYDKDFNNEADTPDNFQSRRPNTSFCFLDIRSPGLGDTAMYLCATSRAGTGNYGYTFGSGTRLTVV.

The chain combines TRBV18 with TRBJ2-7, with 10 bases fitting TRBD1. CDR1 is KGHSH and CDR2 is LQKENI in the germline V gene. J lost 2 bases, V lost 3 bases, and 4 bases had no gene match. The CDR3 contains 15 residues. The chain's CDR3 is CASSPKGQGTYEQYF. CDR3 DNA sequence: TGTGCCAGCTCACCCAAGGGACAGGGGACCTACGAGCAGTACTTC.

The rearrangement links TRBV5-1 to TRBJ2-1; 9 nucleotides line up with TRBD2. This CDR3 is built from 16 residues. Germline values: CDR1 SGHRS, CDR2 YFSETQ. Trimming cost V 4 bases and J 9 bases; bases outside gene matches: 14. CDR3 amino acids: CASSILAGVGDIEQFF. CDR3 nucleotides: TGCGCCAGCAGCATCTTAGCGGGAGTGGGGGATATTGAGCAGTTCTTC.

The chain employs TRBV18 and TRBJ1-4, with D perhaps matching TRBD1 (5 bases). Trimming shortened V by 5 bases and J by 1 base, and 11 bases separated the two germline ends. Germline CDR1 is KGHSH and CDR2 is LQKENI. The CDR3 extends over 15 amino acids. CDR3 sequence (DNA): TGTGCCAGCTCAAAAACCGGGGGAACTAATGAAAAACTGTTTTTT. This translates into CASSKTGGTNEKLFF.

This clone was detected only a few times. DNA for the CDR3: TGTGCCAGTAGTATAGATGGGGGGTCCACAGATACGCAGTATTTT. Its protein product is CASSIDGGSTDTQYF. The chain has TRBV19 and TRBJ2-3, with a weak D call TRBD2 (6 bases). Germline CDR1 LNHDA, CDR2 SQIVND (reference sequence). The CDR3 sequence is 15 residues long. The V end lost 0 bases, the J end lost 2 bases, and 9 bases lay between the germline ends.

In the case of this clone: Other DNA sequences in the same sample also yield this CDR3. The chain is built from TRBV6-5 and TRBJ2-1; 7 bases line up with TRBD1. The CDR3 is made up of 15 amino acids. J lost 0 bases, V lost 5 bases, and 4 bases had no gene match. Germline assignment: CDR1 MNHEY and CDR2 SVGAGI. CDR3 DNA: TGTGCCAGCAGTCCGACAGGGAGCTCCTACAATGAGCAGTTCTTC. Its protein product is CASSPTGSSYNEQFF.

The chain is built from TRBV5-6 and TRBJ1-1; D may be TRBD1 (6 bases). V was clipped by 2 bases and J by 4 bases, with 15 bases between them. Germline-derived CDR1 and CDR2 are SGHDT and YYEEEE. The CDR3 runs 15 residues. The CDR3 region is CASSFSQGSGTEAFF. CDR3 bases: TGTGCCAGCAGCTTTTCACAGGGTTCGGGCACTGAAGCTTTCTTT.

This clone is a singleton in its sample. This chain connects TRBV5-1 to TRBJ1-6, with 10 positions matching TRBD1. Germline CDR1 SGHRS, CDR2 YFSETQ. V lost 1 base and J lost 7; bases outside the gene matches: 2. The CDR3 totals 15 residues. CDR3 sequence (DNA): TGCGCCAGCAGCTTGTGGGACAGGGGAAATTCACCCCTCCACTTT. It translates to CASSLWDRGNSPLHF.

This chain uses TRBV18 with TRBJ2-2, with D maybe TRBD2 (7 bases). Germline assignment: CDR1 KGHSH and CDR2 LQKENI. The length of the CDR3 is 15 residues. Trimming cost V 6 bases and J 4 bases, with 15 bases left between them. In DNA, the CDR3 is TGTGCCAGCTCCGGCGGGGGCATGGGCACCGGGGAGCTGTTTTTT. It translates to CASSGGGMGTGELFF.

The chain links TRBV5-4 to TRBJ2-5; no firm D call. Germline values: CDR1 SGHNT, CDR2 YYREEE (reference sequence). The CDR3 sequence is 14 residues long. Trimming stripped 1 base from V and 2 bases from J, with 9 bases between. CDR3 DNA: TGTGCCAGCAGCTTGCAACAACAGCAAGAGACCCAGTACTTC. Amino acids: CASSLQQQQETQYF.

The CDR3: CASSSGTGEVGNYGYTF. In DNA form, the CDR3 reads TGTGCCAGCAGCTCCGGGACAGGGGAGGTTGGCAACTATGGCTACACCTTC. The chain has TRBV7-2 and TRBJ1-2; 10 bases are a match to TRBD1. CDR1 and CDR2 (germline): SGHTA, FQGNSA. With V trimmed by 4 bases and J by 2 bases, 10 bases remained unmatched. This CDR3 has 17 amino acids.

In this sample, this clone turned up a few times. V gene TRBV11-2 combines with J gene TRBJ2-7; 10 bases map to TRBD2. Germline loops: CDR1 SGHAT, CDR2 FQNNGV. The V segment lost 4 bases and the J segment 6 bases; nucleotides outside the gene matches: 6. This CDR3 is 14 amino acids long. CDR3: CASSSLAGAVEQYF. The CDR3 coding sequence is TGTGCCAGCAGCTCGCTAGCGGGAGCGGTCGAGCAGTACTTC.

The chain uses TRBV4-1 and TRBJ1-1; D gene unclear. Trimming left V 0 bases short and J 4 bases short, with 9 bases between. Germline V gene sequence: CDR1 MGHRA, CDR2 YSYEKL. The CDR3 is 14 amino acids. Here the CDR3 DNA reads TGCGCCAGCAGCCAAGAGAGTGTACGCACTGAAGCTTTCTTT. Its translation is CASSQESVRTEAFF.

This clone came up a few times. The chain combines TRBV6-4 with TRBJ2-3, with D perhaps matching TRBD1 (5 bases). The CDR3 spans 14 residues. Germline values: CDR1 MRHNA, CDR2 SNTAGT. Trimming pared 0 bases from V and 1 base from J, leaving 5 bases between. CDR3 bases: TGTGCCAGCAGTGACTCACAGGGCACAGATACGCAGTATTTT. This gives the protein CASSDSQGTDTQYF.

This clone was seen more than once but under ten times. The CDR3 region has the DNA TGTGCCAGCAGCCCCGCGAGTGTTTACGAGCAGTACTTC. As protein: CASSPASVYEQYF. The chain carries TRBV7-2 and TRBJ2-7, with D unresolved. The V end was cut by 5 bases, the J end by 4 bases, with 12 bases between. Germline loops: CDR1 SGHTA, CDR2 FQGNSA. The CDR3 length is 13 residues.

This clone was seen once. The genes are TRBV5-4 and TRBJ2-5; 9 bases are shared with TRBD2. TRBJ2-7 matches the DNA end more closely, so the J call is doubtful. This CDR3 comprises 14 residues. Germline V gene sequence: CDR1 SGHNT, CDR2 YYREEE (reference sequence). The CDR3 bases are TGTGCCAGCAGCATCGTAGCGGGGGCCTACGAGCAGTACTTC. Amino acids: CASSIVAGAYEQYF.

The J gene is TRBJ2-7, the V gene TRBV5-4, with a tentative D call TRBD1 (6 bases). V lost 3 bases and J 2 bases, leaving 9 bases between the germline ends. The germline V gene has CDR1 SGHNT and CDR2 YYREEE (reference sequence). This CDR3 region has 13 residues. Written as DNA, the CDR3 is TGTGCCAGCAGCTCCCGGACAGCCTACGAGCAGTACTTC. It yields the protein CASSSRTAYEQYF.